The 27 T cell receptor beta chains below were found in one sample sequenced in a study of blood T cell repertoires in COVID-19. Produced via immunoSEQ multiplex PCR; TCRdb's table is partial and in-frame only. Of roughly 240,000 clones detected, around 88% appear once; the ten largest clones hold 5.5% to 6%. The specimen was peripheral blood. The source is a woman older than 75 with COVID-19, enrolled during active disease.

The chain joins TRBV10-1 to TRBJ1-2; 8 bases are a match to TRBD1. The CDR3 is 13 amino acids. Germline trimming cut 5 bases from V and 7 bases from J; bases unmatched to any gene: 6. The germline V gene encodes CDR1 WNHNN and CDR2 SYGVQD (reference sequence). The CDR3 sequence: CASSRGQGGGYTF. The CDR3 bases are TGCGCCAGCAGTAGAGGACAGGGAGGTGGCTACACCTTC.

CDR3 nucleotides: TGCAGCGTCACAGGGGGAACGGAAGAAGCTTTCTTT. This codes for CSVTGGTEEAFF. This chain links TRBV29-1 with TRBJ1-1; 8 bases fit TRBD1. Per germline, CDR1 SQVTM and CDR2 ANQGSEA. V trimming: 6 bases; J trimming: 8 bases; junction bases outside the gene matches: 8. The CDR3 consists of 12 residues.

The chain joins TRBV15 to TRBJ1-1; TRBD1 matches at 10 bases. The CDR3 runs to 15 residues. V lost 5 bases, J lost 8 bases, and 11 bases stayed unmatched. From germline, CDR1 is LNHNV and CDR2 YYDKDF (reference sequence). CDR3 protein: CATSGGGTGEREAFF. CDR3 DNA sequence: TGTGCCACCAGCGGGGGTGGGACAGGGGAGAGGGAAGCTTTCTTT.

In its sample, this clone was seen a few times. The chain links TRBV3-1 (or the pseudogene TRBV3-2) to TRBJ2-5, with D tentatively TRBD2 (5 bases). CDR1 is LGHDT, CDR2 YNNKEL, per germline (reference sequence). The V and J ends lost 4 bases and 4 bases respectively, with 10 bases between them. This CDR3 has 13 residues. CDR3 sequence (DNA): TGTGCCAGCAGCCGCCGGAGGCGAGAGACCCAGTACTTC. Translation gives CASSRRRRETQYF.

The gene calls are TRBV7-9 and TRBJ1-4; the D is unclear. CDR1 and CDR2 (germline): SEHNR, FQNEAQ (reference sequence). The CDR3 totals 14 residues. V shed 5 bases and J shed 5 bases, with 12 bases lying between them. CDR3 amino acids: CASSLGPPNEKLFF. The DNA for the CDR3 is TGTGCCAGCAGCCTAGGGCCACCGAATGAAAAACTGTTTTTT.

This chain uses TRBV28 with TRBJ1-5; 7 bases map to TRBD1. CDR1 is MDHEN, CDR2 SYDVKM, per germline. This CDR3 has 15 amino acids. V dropped 6 bases and J dropped 3; count of bases not matched to a gene: 8. CDR3 sequence (DNA): TGTGCCAGCAGCCCGATGGGACAGTACAATCAGCCCCAGCATTTT. Amino acids: CASSPMGQYNQPQHF.

The J gene is TRBJ1-5, the V gene TRBV10-3; weak D call: TRBD1 (5 bases). Per the germline V gene, CDR1 is ENHRY and CDR2 is SYGVKD. The CDR3 loop spans 15 amino acids. V was trimmed by 4 bases and J by 0 bases, leaving 10 bases between them. The CDR3 DNA follows: TGTGCCATCAGTGGCGGGACGGTTAGCAATCAGCCCCAGCATTTT. Translating gives CAISGGTVSNQPQHF.

The sample holds one count of this clone. This chain joins TRBV30 and TRBJ1-5; D remains ambiguous. The CDR3 is 16 residues long. Per the germline V gene, CDR1 is GTSNPN and CDR2 is SVGIG (reference sequence). V shed 1 base and J shed 4 bases, with 17 bases lying between them. CDR3 region: CAWSGRTGYGNQPQHF. CDR3 nucleotides: TGTGCCTGGAGTGGCCGAACGGGGTACGGAAATCAGCCCCAGCATTTT.

The J gene is TRBJ1-1, the V gene TRBV7-2; 8 bases align to TRBD1. Losses at the gene ends were 2 bases for V and 5 bases for J; bases not matched to a gene: 7. Germline lookup yields CDR1 SGHTA and CDR2 FQGNSA. The CDR3 length is 15 residues. DNA of the CDR3: TGTGCCAGCAGCTTAATTAGGGGACAGGCTACTGAAGCTTTCTTT. Translated: CASSLIRGQATEAFF. The full variable domain, rest sourced from reference TRBV7-2 and TRBJ1-1, is GAGVSQSPSNKVTEKGKDVELRCDPISGHTALYWYRQSLGQGLEFLIYFQGNSAPDKSGLPSDRFSAERTGGSVSTLTIQRTQQEDSAVYLCASSLIRGQATEAFFGQGTRLTVV.

The rearrangement links TRBV18 to TRBJ1-6, with 8 bases identical to TRBD1. Losses at the gene ends were 4 bases for V and 5 bases for J; bases not matched to a gene: 7. The CDR3 is made up of 16 amino acids. Germline V CDR1 and CDR2: KGHSH, LQKENI. CDR3 region: CASSRRDRIDNSPLHF. The CDR3 DNA follows: TGTGCCAGCTCACGGCGGGACAGGATTGATAATTCACCCCTCCACTTT.

The chain uses TRBV5-1 and TRBJ1-1, with D hard to call. Germline values: CDR1 SGHRS, CDR2 YFSETQ. This CDR3 is built from 13 residues. V was cut by 1 base and J by 1 base, with 5 bases left in between. In DNA form, the CDR3 reads TGCGCCAGCAGCTTGTTACAGAACACTGAAGCTTTCTTT. This codes for CASSLLQNTEAFF.

The V call is TRBV6-5, the J call TRBJ2-5, with a weak D call TRBD2 (5 bases). Germline V gives CDR1 MNHEY, CDR2 SVGAGI. This CDR3 is built from 14 residues. Trimming left V 5 bases short and J 5 bases short, with 15 bases between. CDR3 DNA sequence: TGTGCCAGCAGTCGAGACGGGAAGCGGGAGACCCAGTACTTC. The encoded protein is CASSRDGKRETQYF.

The V call is TRBV28, the J call TRBJ1-2, with D perhaps TRBD1 (5 bases). The CDR3 spans 15 residues. Germline V gene sequence: CDR1 MDHEN, CDR2 SYDVKM. V lost 7 bases to trimming and J lost 8 bases, with 23 bases between them. The CDR3 loop is CASIHSSGGTAGYTF. CDR3 nucleotide sequence: TGTGCCAGCATCCACTCCTCTGGGGGGACGGCGGGCTACACCTTC.

This clone was seen a few times. Here the CDR3 reads CARPGQGYSPLHF. CDR3 sequence (DNA): TGTGCCAGACCGGGACAGGGTTATTCACCCCTCCACTTT. The chain recombines TRBV6-4 with TRBJ1-6, with TRBD1 matching 9 bases. CDR1 MRHNA and CDR2 SNTAGT come from the germline V gene. The CDR3 sequence is 13 residues long. V shed 9 bases, J shed 8 bases, and the junction held 5 bases outside the gene matches.

This clone was detected only once. This rearrangement joins TRBV28 to TRBJ1-5; possible D gene TRBD1, 5 bases. V lost 5 bases and J 4 bases, leaving 24 bases between the germline ends. The germline V gene has CDR1 MDHEN and CDR2 SYDVKM. This CDR3 comprises 18 residues. DNA of the CDR3: TGTGCCAGCAGTAGAACACGCCGGGTCCCAGGGTGGAATCAGCCCCAGCATTTT. It yields the protein CASSRTRRVPGWNQPQHF.

J is TRBJ1-6 and V is TRBV6-5; 7 nucleotides line up with TRBD1. Trimming at V came to 6 bases and at J to 6 bases, leaving 8 bases not matched to a gene. The CDR3 sequence is 15 residues long. The germline V gene has CDR1 MNHEY and CDR2 SVGAGI. The CDR3 DNA follows: TGTGCCAGCAGCCTAGAGGGGGCAGGTAATTCACCCCTCCACTTT. The encoded protein is CASSLEGAGNSPLHF.

The V and J genes are TRBV4-3 and TRBJ2-3; unclear D gene. The CDR3 has 17 residues. The V end was cut by 0 bases, the J end by 4 bases, with 17 bases between. Germline V gene sequence: CDR1 LGHNA, CDR2 YSLEER. The CDR3 coding sequence is TGCGCCAGCAGCCAAGAATTCGCAATCCTTGGAGCAGATACGCAGTATTTT. Its protein product is CASSQEFAILGADTQYF.

This chain links TRBV20-1 with TRBJ2-2, with 10 bases lining up with TRBD2. Germline V lookup: CDR1 DFQATT, CDR2 SNEGSKA (reference sequence). This CDR3 has 17 residues. V was pared by 3 bases and J by 0 bases, with 7 bases of the junction left unmatched. Written as DNA, the CDR3 is TGCAGTGCTAGTGGGCTAGCGGGGGTGTCGAACACCGGGGAGCTGTTTTTT. This codes for CSASGLAGVSNTGELFF.

The rearrangement joins TRBV20-1 to TRBJ1-5; D not certain. Trimming took off 3 bases at V and 5 bases at J, with 8 bases between the two ends. CDR1 is DFQATT, CDR2 SNEGSKA, per germline (reference sequence). The CDR3 has 12 residues. The CDR3 region is CSASPVDQPQHF. DNA of the CDR3: TGCAGTGCTAGTCCTGTTGATCAGCCCCAGCATTTT.

This clone appeared a few times. This chain joins TRBV10-1 and TRBJ1-4, with TRBD1 as a possible D gene (5 bases). Deletions cut 9 bases from V and 3 bases from J, with 8 bases between. Germline loops: CDR1 WNHNN, CDR2 SYGVQD (reference sequence). The CDR3 is made up of 12 amino acids. The CDR3 DNA follows: TGCGCCAGTCAGGGTCCTAATGAAAAACTGTTTTTT. Residues: CASQGPNEKLFF.

The rearrangement links TRBV6-5 to TRBJ1-1, with D uncertain. Trimming stripped 2 bases from V and 1 base from J, with 8 bases between. CDR1 is MNHEY and CDR2 is SVGAGI in the germline V gene. This CDR3 has 14 amino acids. The CDR3 region has the DNA TGTGCCAGCAGTTACGAACGGTGGAACACTGAAGCTTTCTTT. It is translated as CASSYERWNTEAFF.

This clone appeared a single time. The J gene is TRBJ1-1, the V gene TRBV19; 8 nucleotides agree with TRBD1. Germline V gene data show CDR1 as LNHDA and CDR2 as SQIVND (reference sequence). V shed 5 bases, J shed 0 bases, and the junction held 11 bases outside the gene matches. This CDR3 has 17 amino acids. CDR3 sequence reads: CASSPRDRYVLNTEAFF. The DNA for the CDR3 is TGTGCCAGTAGTCCCCGGGACAGGTATGTCCTGAACACTGAAGCTTTCTTT.

The sample holds one count of this clone. The J gene is TRBJ1-1, the V gene TRBV28; a weak D match, TRBD1 (6 bases). This CDR3 contains 17 residues. V was cut by 1 base and J by 5 bases, with 20 bases left in between. CDR1 is MDHEN, CDR2 SYDVKM, per germline. The CDR3, as DNA: TGTGCCAGCAGTTTATCCTCCCTAGGGGGGGGAAGAACTGAAGCTTTCTTT. It is translated as CASSLSSLGGGRTEAFF.

This chain uses TRBV7-3 with TRBJ2-1, with 7 bases matching TRBD1. CDR1 is SGHTA, CDR2 FQGTGA, per germline. This CDR3 contains 13 residues. J lost 5 bases, V lost 5 bases, and 3 bases had no gene match. CDR3 coding DNA: TGTGCCAGCAGCCGGGACAGACACAATGAGCAGTTCTTC. Encoded protein: CASSRDRHNEQFF.

This clone was detected only once. This chain connects TRBV6-5 to TRBJ2-2, with 9 bases identical to TRBD2. CDR1 and CDR2 (germline): MNHEY, SVGAGI. The V gene end was trimmed by 9 bases and the J gene end by 7 bases; junction bases not matched to a gene: 12. This CDR3 contains 15 residues. The CDR3 spells CASFTPGGGVGELFF. As DNA, the CDR3 is TGTGCCAGTTTTACCCCTGGCGGGGGGGTCGGGGAGCTGTTTTTT.

V gene TRBV6-4 combines with J gene TRBJ1-2, with a weak D call TRBD1 (6 bases). With 4 bases removed from V and 3 bases from J, the gap between germline ends came to 15 bases. Germline V gives CDR1 MRHNA, CDR2 SNTAGT. This CDR3 comprises 15 residues. CDR3 amino acids: CASSVQPGDHYGYTF. In DNA form, the CDR3 reads TGTGCCAGCAGTGTCCAACCAGGGGATCACTATGGCTACACCTTC.

V gene TRBV14 combines with J gene TRBJ2-7; possible D gene TRBD2, 5 bases. The V and J ends lost 4 bases and 0 bases respectively, with 10 bases between them. CDR3 length: 14 amino acids. Germline CDR1 and CDR2: SGHDN and FVKESK. The CDR3 DNA follows: TGTGCCAGCAGCCGGCGAGGGATCTCCTACGAGCAGTACTTC. Its translation is CASSRRGISYEQYF.